This record covers a single T cell receptor beta chain. Its antigen is currently unknown. TRBV12-4/TRBJ1-2 clonotypes were amplified with adaptor-ligated barcode primers. MiXCR was run by TCRdb on the multiplex PCR reads, yielding one entry per CDR3 protein. The repertoire table contains dozens of distinct CDR3 sequences. Overall study findings and caveats: In terms of TCR gene usage, tumor memory CD4+ T cells clustered together with blood and lymph node memory CD4+ cells, as well as with lymph node naive CD4+ cells. Naive CD4+ cells shared 10% to 15% of tumor Treg sequences.

Tregs were sorted as CD4+CD25+CD127-/low cells. V was shortened by 6 bases and J by 3 bases, with 17 bases between the two germline ends. The CDR3 is made up of 15 amino acids. This clonotype was obtained from a female donor with breast cancer. The chain couples TRBV12-3 or TRBV12-4 to TRBJ1-2; D may be TRBD1 (5 bases). Sequences were obtained from tumor-infiltrating Tregs sorted from the breast tumor. The CDR3 DNA reads as TGTGCCAGCAGGTCAGGCCCAGGGTCGCACTATGGCTACACCTTC. Protein sequence: CASRSGPGSHYGYTF.